The text below deals with one T cell receptor beta chain. Its matching antigen is unknown. Primers included in the PCR were 60 Vbeta and 13 Jbeta primers. Method: immunoSEQ multiplex PCR; TCRdb's copy keeps in-frame clones and lacks some. The sample lists fewer than 100,000 clones; 80% were seen once. CDR1 LNHNV and CDR2 YYDKDF come from the germline V gene (reference sequence). Trimming took 4 bases from V and 14 from J, leaving 21 bases between them. This CDR3 comprises 14 residues. The record originates from a study of cytomegalovirus exposure and HLA in healthy donors. Study-level results: Later analysis showed TCR association rates varying by HLA locus, highest for DRB1 and lowest for HLA-C. The CMV antigen specificity of a few CMV-associated chains was confirmed through in vitro analysis. The authors enumerated over 150 TCR beta chains as linked to cytomegalovirus. For most TCR sequences rarity was the rule, although some public TCRs occurred in many donors.

The rearrangement uses TRBV15 and TRBJ2-1, with a weak D call TRBD1 (6 bases). This TCR was sampled from a male donor in good health and CMV-seronegative. Specimen: PBMCs. The CDR3 spells CATSKDSFLLSEFF. The CDR3, as DNA: TGTGCCACCAGCAAGGACAGTTTTCTACTGTCGGAGTTCTTC. The variable domain in full, with the rest retrieved from reference TRBV15 and TRBJ2-1, is DAMVIQNPRYQVTQFGKPVTLSCSQTLNHNVMYWYQQKSSQAPKLLFHYYDKDFNNEADTPDNFQSRRPNTSFCFLDIRSPGLGDTAMYLCATSKDSFLLSEFFGPGTRLTVL.